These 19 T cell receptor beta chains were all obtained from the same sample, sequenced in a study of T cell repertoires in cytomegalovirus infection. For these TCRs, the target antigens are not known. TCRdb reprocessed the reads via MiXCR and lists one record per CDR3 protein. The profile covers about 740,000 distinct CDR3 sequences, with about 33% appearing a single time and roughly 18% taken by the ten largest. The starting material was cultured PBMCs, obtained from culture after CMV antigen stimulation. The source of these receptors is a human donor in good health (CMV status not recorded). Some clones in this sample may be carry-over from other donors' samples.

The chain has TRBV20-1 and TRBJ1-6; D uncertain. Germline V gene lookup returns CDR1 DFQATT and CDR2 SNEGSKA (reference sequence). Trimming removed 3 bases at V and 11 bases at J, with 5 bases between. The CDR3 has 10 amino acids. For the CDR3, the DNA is TGCAGTGCTAGTCCCCCACCCCTCCACTTT. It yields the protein CSASPPPLHF.

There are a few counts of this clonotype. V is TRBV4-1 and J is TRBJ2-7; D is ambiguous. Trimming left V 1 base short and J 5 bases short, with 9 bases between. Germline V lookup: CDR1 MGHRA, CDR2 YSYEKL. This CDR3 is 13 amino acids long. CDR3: CASSQVRLDEQYF. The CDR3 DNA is TGCGCCAGCAGCCAAGTAAGGTTAGACGAGCAGTACTTC.

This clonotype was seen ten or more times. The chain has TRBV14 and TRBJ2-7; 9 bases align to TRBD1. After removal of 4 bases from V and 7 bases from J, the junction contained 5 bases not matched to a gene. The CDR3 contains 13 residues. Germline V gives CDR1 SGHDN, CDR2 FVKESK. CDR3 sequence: CASSPGTGREQYF. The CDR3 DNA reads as TGTGCCAGCAGCCCGGGGACAGGGAGGGAGCAGTACTTC. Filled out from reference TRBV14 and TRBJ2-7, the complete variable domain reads EAGVTQFPSHSVIEKGQTVTLRCDPISGHDNLYWYRRVMGKEIKFLLHFVKESKQDESGMPNNRFLAERTGGTYSTLKVQPAELEDSGVYFCASSPGTGREQYFGPGTRLTVT.

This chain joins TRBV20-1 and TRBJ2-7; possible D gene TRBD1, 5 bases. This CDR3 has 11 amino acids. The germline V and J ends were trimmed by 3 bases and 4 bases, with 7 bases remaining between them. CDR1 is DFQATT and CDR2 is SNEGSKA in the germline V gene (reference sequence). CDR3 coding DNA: TGCAGTGCTAGGGACAAGTACGAGCAGTACTTC. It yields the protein CSARDKYEQYF.

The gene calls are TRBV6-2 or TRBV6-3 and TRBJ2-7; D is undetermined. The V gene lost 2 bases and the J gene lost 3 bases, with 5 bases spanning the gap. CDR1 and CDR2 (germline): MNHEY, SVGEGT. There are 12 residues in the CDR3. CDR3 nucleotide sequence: TGTGCCAGCAGTTACAGAGTCTACGAGCAGTACTTC. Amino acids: CASSYRVYEQYF.

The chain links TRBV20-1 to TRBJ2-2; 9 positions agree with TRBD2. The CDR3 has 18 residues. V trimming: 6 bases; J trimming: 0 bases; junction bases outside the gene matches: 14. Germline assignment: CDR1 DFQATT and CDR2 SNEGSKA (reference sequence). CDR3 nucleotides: TGCAGTGCCCCTCGTCGCCTAGCGGGGTTCGCGAACACCGGGGAGCTGTTTTTT. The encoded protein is CSAPRRLAGFANTGELFF.

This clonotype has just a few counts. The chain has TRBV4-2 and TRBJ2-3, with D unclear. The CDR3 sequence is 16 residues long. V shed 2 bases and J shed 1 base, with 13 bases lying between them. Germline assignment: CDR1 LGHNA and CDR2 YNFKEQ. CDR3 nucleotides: TGTGCCAGCAGCCAAAAGCTGGCTTTTGGCACAGATACGCAGTATTTT. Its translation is CASSQKLAFGTDTQYF.

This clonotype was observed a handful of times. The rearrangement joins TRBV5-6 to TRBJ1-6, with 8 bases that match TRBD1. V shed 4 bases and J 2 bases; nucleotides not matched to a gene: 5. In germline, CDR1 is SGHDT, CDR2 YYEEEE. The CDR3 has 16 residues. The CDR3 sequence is CASSHGQGPYNSPLHF. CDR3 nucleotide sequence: TGTGCCAGCAGCCACGGACAGGGCCCCTATAATTCACCCCTCCACTTT.

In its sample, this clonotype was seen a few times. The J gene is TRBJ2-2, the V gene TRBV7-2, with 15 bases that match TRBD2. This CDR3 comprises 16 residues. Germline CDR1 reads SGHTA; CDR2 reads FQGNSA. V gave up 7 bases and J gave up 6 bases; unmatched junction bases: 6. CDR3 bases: TGTGCCAGCAACCCAAGGACTAGCGGGGGGGCCGGGGAGCTGTTTTTT. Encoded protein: CASNPRTSGGAGELFF.

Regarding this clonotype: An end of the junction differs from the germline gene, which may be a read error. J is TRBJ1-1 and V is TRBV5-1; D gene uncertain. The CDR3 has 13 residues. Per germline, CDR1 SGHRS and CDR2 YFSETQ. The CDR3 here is CASSLEGFTEGFF. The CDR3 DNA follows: TGCGCCAGCAGCTTGGAAGGATTCACTGAAGGTTTCTTT.

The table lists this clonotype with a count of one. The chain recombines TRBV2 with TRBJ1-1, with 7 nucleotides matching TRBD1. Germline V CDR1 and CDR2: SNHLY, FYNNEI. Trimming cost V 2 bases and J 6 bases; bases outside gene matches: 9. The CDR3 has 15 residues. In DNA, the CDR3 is TGTGCCAGCAGTGAAAAACAGGGGATCGTCCCTGAAGCTTTCTTT. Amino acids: CASSEKQGIVPEAFF.

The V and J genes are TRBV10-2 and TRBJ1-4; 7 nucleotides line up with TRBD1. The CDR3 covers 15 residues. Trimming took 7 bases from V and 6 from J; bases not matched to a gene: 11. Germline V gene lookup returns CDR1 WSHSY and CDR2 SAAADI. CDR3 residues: CASMGSGQGDEKLFF. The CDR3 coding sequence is TGCGCCAGCATGGGGAGCGGGCAGGGGGATGAAAAACTGTTTTTT.

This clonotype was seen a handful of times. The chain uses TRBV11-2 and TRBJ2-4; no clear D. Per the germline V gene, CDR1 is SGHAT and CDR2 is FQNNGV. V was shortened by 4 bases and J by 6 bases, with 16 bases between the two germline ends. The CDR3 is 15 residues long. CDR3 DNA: TGTGCCAGCAGCTACGGCCCCGGCAGCCTAAACATTCAGTACTTC. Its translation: CASSYGPGSLNIQYF.

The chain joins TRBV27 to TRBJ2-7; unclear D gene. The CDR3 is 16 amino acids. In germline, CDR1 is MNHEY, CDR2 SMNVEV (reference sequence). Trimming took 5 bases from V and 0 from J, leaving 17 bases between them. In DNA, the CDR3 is TGTGCCAGCAGTAAGCCGATGACGCCTGACTCCTACGAGCAGTACTTC. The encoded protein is CASSKPMTPDSYEQYF.

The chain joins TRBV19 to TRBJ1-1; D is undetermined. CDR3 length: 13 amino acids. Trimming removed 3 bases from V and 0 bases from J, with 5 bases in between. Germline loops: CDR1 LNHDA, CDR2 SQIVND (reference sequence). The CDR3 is CASSIALNTEAFF. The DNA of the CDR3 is TGTGCCAGTAGTATCGCCCTGAACACTGAAGCTTTCTTT.

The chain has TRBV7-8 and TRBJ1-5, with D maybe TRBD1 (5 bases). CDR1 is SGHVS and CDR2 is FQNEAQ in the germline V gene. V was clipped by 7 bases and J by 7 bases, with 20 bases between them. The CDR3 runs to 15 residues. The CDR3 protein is CASTPGRVKGQPQHF. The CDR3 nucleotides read TGTGCCAGCACTCCGGGACGGGTAAAGGGGCAGCCCCAGCATTTT.

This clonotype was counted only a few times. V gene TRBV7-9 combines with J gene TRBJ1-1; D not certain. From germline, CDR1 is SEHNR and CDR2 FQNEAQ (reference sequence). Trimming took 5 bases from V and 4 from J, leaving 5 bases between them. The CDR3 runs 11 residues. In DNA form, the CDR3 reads TGTGCCAGCAGCAAGCCCACTGAAGCTTTCTTT. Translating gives CASSKPTEAFF.

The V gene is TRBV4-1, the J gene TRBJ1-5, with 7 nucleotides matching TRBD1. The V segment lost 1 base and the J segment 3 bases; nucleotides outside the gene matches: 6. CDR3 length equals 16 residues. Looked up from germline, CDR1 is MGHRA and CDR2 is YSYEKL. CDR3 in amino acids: CASSQAGTAINQPQHF. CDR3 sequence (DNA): TGCGCCAGCAGCCAAGCCGGGACAGCTATCAATCAGCCCCAGCATTTT.

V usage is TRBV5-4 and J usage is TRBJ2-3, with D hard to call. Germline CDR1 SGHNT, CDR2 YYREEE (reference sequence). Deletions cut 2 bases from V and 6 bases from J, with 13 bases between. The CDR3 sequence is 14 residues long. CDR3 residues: CASSLKDTWDTQYF. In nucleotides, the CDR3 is TGTGCCAGCAGCTTAAAGGATACTTGGGATACGCAGTATTTT. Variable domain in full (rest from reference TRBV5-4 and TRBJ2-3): ETGVTQSPTHLIKTRGQQVTLRCSSQSGHNTVSWYQQALGQGPQFIFQYYREEENGRGNFPPRFSGLQFPNYSSELNVNALELDDSALYLCASSLKDTWDTQYFGPGTRLTVL.